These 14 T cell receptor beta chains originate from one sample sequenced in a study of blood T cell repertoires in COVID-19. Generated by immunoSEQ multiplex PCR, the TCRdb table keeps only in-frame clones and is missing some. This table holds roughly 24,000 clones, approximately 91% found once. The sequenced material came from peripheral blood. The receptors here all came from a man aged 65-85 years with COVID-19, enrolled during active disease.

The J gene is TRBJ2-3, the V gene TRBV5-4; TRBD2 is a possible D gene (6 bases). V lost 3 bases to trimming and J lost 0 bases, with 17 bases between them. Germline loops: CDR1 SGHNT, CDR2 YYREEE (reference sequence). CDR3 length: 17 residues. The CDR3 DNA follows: TGTGCCAGCAGCTCGGAGGTCGGGGAGGCTAGCACAGATACGCAGTATTTT. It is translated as CASSSEVGEASTDTQYF.

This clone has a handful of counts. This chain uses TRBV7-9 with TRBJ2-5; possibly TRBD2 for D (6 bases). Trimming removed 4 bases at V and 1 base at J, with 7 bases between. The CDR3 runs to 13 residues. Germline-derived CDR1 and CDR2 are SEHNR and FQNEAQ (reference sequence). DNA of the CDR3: TGTGCCAGCAGCTGGGACTTCCAAGAGACCCAGTACTTC. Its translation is CASSWDFQETQYF.

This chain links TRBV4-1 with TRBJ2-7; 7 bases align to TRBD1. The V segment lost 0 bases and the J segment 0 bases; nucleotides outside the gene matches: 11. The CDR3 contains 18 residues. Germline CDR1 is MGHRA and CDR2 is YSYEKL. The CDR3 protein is CASSQESGLQGSSYEQYF. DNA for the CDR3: TGCGCCAGCAGCCAAGAATCGGGCTTACAGGGGAGCTCCTACGAGCAGTACTTC.

CDR3 bases: TGTGCCAGCAGGGAGGAGTGGGGTAATCAGCCCCAGCATTTT. Translating gives CASREEWGNQPQHF. V usage is TRBV2 and J usage is TRBJ1-5, with D unclear. Trimming removed 6 bases from V and 4 bases from J, with 13 bases in between. The CDR3 is 14 amino acids. Per germline, CDR1 SNHLY and CDR2 FYNNEI.

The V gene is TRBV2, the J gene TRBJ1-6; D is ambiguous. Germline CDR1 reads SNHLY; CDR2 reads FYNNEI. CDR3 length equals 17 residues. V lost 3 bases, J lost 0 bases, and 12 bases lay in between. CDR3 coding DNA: TGTGCCAGCAGTGAGAGGGCCCTGAGCTCCTATAATTCACCCCTCCACTTT. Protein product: CASSERALSSYNSPLHF. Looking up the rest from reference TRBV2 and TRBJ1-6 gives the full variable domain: EPEVTQTPSHQVTQMGQEVILRCVPISNHLYFYWYRQILGQKVEFLVSFYNNEISEKSEIFDDQFSVERPDGSNFTLKIRSTKLEDSAMYFCASSERALSSYNSPLHFGNGTRLTVT.

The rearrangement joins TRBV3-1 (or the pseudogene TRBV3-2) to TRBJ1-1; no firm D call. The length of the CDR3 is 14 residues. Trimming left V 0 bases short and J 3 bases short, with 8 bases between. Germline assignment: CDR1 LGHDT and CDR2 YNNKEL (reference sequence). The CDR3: CASSQEGTDTEAFF. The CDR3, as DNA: TGTGCCAGCAGCCAAGAAGGAACAGACACTGAAGCTTTCTTT.

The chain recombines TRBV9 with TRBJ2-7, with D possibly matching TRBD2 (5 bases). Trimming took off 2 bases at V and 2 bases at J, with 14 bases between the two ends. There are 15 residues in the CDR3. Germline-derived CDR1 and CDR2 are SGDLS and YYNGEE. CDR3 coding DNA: TGTGCCAGCAGCGTTGGACTGTTGGGCACCTACGAGCAGTACTTC. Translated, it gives CASSVGLLGTYEQYF.

CDR3 residues: CASRRWGQGNSPLHF. CDR3 bases: TGTGCCAGCAGGCGTTGGGGACAGGGAAATTCACCCCTCCACTTT. The chain has TRBV5-6 and TRBJ1-6; 9 bases fit TRBD1. J gave up 7 bases and V 5 bases, and 7 bases lay outside the gene matches. Germline V gene data show CDR1 as SGHDT and CDR2 as YYEEEE. This CDR3 has 15 amino acids. The full variable domain, in which reference TRBV5-6 and TRBJ1-6 provide the parts outside the CDR3, is DAGVTQSPTHLIKTRGQQVTLRCSPKSGHDTVSWYQQALGQGPQFIFQYYEEEERQRGNFPDRFSGHQFPNYSSELNVNALLLGDSALYLCASRRWGQGNSPLHFGNGTRLTVT.

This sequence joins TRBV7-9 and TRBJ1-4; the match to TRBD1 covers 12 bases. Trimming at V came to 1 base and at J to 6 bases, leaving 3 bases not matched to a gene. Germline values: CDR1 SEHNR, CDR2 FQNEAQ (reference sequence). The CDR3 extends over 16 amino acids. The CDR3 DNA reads TGTGCCAGCAGCTTAGAAGGGACAGGGGGCGATGAAAAACTGTTTTTT. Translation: CASSLEGTGGDEKLFF.

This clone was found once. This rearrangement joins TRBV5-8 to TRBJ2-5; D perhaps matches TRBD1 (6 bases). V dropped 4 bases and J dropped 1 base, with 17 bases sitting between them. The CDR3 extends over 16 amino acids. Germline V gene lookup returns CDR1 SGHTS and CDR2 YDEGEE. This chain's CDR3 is CASSPKIGQSQETQYF. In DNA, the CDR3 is TGTGCCAGCAGCCCGAAAATAGGACAGTCCCAAGAGACCCAGTACTTC.

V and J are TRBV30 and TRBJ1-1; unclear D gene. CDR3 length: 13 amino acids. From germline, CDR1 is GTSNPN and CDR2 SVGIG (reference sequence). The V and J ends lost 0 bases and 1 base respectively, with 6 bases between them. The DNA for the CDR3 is TGTGCCTGGAGTGTACATCCGAACACTGAAGCTTTCTTT. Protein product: CAWSVHPNTEAFF. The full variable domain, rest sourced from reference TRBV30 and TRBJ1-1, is SQTIHQWPATLVQPVGSPLSLECTVEGTSNPNLYWYRQAAGRGLQLLFYSVGIGQISSEVPQNLSASRPQDRQFILSSKKLLLSDSGFYLCAWSVHPNTEAFFGQGTRLTVV.

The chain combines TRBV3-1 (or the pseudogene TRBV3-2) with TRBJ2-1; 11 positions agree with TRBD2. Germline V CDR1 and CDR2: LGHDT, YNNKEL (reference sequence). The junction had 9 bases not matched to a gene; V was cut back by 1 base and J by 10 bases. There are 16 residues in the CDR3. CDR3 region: CASSQGRLAGGSEQFF. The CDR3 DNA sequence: TGTGCCAGCAGCCAAGGAAGGCTAGCGGGAGGTTCGGAGCAGTTCTTC.

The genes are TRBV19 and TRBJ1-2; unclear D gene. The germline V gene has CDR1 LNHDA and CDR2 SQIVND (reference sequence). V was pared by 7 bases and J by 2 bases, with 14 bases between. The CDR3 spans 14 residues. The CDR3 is CASKLGGNNYGYTF. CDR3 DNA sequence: TGTGCCAGTAAACTGGGAGGAAACAACTATGGCTACACCTTC.

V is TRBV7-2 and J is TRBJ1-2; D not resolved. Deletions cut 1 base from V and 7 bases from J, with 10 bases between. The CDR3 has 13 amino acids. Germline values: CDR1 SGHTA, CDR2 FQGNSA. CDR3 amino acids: CASSLVTLVGYTF. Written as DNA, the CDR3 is TGTGCCAGCAGCTTAGTAACTCTAGTTGGCTACACCTTC.